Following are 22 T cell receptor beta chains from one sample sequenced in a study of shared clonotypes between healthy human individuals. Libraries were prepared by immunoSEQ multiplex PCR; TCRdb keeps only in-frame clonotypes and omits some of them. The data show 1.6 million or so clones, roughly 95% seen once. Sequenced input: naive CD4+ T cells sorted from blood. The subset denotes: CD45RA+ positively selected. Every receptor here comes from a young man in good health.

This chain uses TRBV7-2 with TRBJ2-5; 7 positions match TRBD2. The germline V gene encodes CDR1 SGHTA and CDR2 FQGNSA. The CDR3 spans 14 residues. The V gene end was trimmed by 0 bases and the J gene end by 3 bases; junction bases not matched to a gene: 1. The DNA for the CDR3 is TGTGCCAGCAGCTTAGCGAGCGGGGAAGAGACCCAGTACTTC. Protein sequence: CASSLASGEETQYF. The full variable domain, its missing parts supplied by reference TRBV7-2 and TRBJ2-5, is GAGVSQSPSNKVTEKGKDVELRCDPISGHTALYWYRQSLGQGLEFLIYFQGNSAPDKSGLPSDRFSAERTGGSVSTLTIQRTQQEDSAVYLCASSLASGEETQYFGPGTRLLVL.

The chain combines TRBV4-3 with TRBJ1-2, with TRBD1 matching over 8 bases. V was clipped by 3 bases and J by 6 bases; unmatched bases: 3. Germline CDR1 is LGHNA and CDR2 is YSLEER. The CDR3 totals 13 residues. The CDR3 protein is CASSQGQVDGYTF. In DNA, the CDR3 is TGCGCCAGCAGCCAGGGACAGGTGGATGGCTACACCTTC.

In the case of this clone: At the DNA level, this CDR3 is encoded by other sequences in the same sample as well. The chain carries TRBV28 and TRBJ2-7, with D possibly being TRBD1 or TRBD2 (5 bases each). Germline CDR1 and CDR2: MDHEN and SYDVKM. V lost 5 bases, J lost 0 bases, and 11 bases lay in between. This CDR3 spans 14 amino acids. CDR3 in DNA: TGTGCCAGCAGTGAACCCGGGACCTCCTACGAGCAGTACTTC. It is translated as CASSEPGTSYEQYF.

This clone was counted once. This chain's CDR3 is CASTSRDMYNEQFF. For the CDR3, the DNA is TGTGCCAGCACCTCAAGGGACATGTACAATGAGCAGTTCTTC. This sequence joins TRBV7-9 and TRBJ2-1; possible D gene TRBD1, 6 bases. The germline V gene encodes CDR1 SEHNR and CDR2 FQNEAQ (reference sequence). This CDR3 is built from 14 residues. Trimming stripped 7 bases from V and 4 bases from J, with 14 bases between.

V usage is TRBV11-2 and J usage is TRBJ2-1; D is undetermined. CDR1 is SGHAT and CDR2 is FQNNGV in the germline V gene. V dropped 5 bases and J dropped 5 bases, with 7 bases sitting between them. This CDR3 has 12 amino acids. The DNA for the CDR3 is TGTGCCAGCAGCCAGACCCACAATGAGCAGTTCTTC. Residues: CASSQTHNEQFF. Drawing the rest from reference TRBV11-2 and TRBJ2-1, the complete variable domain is EAGVAQSPRYKIIEKRQSVAFWCNPISGHATLYWYQQILGQGPKLLIQFQNNGVVDDSQLPKDRFSAERLKGVDSTLKIQPAKLEDSAVYLCASSQTHNEQFFGPGTRLTVL.

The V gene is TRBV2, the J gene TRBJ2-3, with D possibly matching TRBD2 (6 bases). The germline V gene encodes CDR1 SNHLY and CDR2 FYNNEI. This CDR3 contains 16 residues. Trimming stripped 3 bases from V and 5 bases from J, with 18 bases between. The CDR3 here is CASSEGLTSAGDTQYF. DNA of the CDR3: TGTGCCAGCAGTGAGGGACTGACTTCTGCGGGAGATACGCAGTATTTT.

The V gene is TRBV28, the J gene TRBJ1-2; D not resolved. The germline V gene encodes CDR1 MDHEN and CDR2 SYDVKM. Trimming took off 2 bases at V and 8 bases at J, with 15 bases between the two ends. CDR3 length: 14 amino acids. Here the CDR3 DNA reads TGTGCCAGCAGTTTACATTTTCAGAATGCCGGCTACACCTTC. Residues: CASSLHFQNAGYTF.

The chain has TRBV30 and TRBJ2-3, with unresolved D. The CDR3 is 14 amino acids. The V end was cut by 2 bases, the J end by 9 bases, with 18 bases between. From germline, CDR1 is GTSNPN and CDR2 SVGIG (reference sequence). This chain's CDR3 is CAWSNTQMGRTQYF. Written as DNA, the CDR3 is TGTGCCTGGAGTAACACCCAAATGGGCAGAACGCAGTATTTT.

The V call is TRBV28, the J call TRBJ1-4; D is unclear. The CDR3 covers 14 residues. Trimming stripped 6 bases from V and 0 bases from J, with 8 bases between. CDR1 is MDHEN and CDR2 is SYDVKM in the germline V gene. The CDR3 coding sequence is TGTGCCAGCAGAAGACCGTCAACTAATGAAAAACTGTTTTTT. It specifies CASRRPSTNEKLFF. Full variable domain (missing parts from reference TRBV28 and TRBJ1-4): DVKVTQSSRYLVKRTGEKVFLECVQDMDHENMFWYRQDPGLGLRLIYFSYDVKMKEKGDIPEGYSVSREKKERFSLILESASTNQTSMYLCASRRPSTNEKLFFGSGTQLSVL.

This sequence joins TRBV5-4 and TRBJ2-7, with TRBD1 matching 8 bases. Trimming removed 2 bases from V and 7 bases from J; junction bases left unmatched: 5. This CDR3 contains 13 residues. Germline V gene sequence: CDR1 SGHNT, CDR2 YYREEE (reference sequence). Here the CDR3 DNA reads TGTGCCAGCAGCTTTCAGGGGGCAGAAGAGCAGTACTTC. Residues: CASSFQGAEEQYF.

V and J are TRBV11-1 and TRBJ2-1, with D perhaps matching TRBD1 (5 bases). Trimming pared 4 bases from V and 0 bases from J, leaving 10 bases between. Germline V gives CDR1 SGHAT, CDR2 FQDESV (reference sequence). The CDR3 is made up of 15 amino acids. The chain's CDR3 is CASSSGLSSYNEQFF. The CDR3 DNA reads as TGTGCCAGCAGCTCAGGGTTGAGCTCCTACAATGAGCAGTTCTTC.

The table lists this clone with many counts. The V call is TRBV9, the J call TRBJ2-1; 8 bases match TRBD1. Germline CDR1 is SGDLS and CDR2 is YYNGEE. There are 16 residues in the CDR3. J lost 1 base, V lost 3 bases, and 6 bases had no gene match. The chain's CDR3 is CASSAAGTGSYNEQFF. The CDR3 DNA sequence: TGTGCCAGCAGCGCGGCCGGGACAGGATCCTACAATGAGCAGTTCTTC.

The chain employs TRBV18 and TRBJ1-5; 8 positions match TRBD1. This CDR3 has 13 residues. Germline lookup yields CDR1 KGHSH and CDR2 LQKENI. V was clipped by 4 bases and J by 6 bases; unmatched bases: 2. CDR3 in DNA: TGTGCCAGCTCACTGGACAGGGCTCAGCCCCAGCATTTT. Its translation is CASSLDRAQPQHF.

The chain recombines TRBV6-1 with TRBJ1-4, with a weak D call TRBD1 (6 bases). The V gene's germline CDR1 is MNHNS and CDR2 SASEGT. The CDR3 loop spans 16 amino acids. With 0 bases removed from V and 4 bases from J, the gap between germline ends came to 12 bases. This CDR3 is CASSEAYTGSNEKLFF. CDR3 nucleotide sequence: TGTGCCAGCAGTGAAGCCTATACAGGGAGTAATGAAAAACTGTTTTTT.

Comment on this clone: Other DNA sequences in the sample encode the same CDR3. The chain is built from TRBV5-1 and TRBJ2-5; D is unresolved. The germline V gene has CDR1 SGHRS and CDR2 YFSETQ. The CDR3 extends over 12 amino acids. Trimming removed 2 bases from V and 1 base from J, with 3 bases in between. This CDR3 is CASSFGQETQYF. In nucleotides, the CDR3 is TGCGCCAGCAGCTTTGGCCAAGAGACCCAGTACTTC.

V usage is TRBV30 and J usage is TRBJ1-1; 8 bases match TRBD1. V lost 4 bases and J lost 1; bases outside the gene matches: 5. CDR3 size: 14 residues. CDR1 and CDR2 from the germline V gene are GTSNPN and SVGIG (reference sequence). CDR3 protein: CAWKMDRANTEAFF. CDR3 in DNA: TGTGCCTGGAAAATGGACAGGGCGAACACTGAAGCTTTCTTT.

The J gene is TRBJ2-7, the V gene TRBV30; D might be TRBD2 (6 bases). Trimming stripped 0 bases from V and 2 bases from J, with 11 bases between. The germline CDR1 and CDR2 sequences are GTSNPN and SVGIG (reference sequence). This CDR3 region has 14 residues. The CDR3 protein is CAWSVLGGAYEQYF. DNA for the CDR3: TGTGCCTGGAGTGTATTAGGAGGGGCCTACGAGCAGTACTTC.

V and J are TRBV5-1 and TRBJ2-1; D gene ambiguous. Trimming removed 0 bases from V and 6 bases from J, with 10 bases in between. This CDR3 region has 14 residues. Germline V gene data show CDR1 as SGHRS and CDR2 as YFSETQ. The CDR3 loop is CASSLVLLSNEQFF. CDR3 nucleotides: TGCGCCAGCAGCTTGGTACTTCTAAGCAATGAGCAGTTCTTC.

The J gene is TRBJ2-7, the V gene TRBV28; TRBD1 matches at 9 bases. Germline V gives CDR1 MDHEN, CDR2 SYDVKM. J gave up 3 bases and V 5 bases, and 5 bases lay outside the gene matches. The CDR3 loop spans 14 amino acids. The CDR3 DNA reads TGTGCCAGCAGTCAAACAGGGGGCGGCTACGAGCAGTACTTC. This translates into CASSQTGGGYEQYF.

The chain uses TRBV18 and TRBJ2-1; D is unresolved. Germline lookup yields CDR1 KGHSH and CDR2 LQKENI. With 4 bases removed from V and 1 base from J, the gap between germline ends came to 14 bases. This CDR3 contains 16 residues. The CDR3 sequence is CASSQGRTQSYNEQFF. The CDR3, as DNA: TGTGCCAGCTCACAAGGCAGGACCCAGTCCTACAATGAGCAGTTCTTC. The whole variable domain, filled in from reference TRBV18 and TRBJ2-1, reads NAGVMQNPRHLVRRRGQEARLRCSPMKGHSHVYWYRQLPEEGLKFMVYLQKENIIDESGMPKERFSAEFPKEGPSILRIQQVVRGDSAAYFCASSQGRTQSYNEQFFGPGTRLTVL.

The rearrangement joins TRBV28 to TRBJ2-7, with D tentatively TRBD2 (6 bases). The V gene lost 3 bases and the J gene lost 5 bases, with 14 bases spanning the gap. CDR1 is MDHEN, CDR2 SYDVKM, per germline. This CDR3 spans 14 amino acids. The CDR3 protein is CASSLIREYHEQYF. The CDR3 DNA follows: TGTGCCAGCAGTTTGATCCGGGAGTACCACGAGCAGTACTTC.

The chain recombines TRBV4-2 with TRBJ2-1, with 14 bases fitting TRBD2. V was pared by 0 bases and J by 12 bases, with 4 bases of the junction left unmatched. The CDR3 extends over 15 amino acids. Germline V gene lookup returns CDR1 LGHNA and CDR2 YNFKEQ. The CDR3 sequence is CASSQDGLAGGRQFF. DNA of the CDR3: TGTGCCAGCAGCCAAGATGGACTAGCGGGAGGAAGGCAGTTCTTC.